These 25 T cell receptor beta chains were sequenced from one sample in a study of cytomegalovirus exposure and HLA in healthy donors. In the PCR, 60 Vbeta and 13 Jbeta primers were used. TCRdb's copy holds only in-frame clones and misses some; the assay was immunoSEQ multiplex PCR. The data contain about 160,000 clones, around 80% of them singletons. Sequenced input: PBMCs. These receptors came from a woman in her twenties or thirties in good health and CMV-seropositive.

A single count supports this clone. In DNA form, the CDR3 reads TGTGCCAGCAGCTTTTCGCGCCTTAGGGGGGGCAATGAGCAGTTCTTC. Its protein is CASSFSRLRGGNEQFF. This chain joins TRBV7-9 and TRBJ2-1, with a tentative D call TRBD2 (7 bases). The V end lost 3 bases, the J end lost 6 bases, and 18 bases lay between the germline ends. The CDR3 totals 16 residues. From germline, CDR1 is SEHNR and CDR2 FQNEAQ (reference sequence). Combining the CDR3 with reference TRBV7-9 and TRBJ2-1 gives the whole variable domain DTGVSQNPRHKITKRGQNVTFRCDPISEHNRLYWYRQTLGQGPEFLTYFQNEAQLEKSRLLSDRFSAERPKGSFSTLEIQRTEQGDSAMYLCASSFSRLRGGNEQFFGPGTRLTVL.

The chain links TRBV7-9 to TRBJ2-5, with 11 positions matching TRBD2. V trimming: 0 bases; J trimming: 2 bases; junction bases outside the gene matches: 5. The length of the CDR3 is 17 residues. CDR1 is SEHNR and CDR2 is FQNEAQ in the germline V gene (reference sequence). Here the CDR3 DNA reads TGTGCCAGCAGCTTAGCCATGACTAGCGGGGCTCAAGAGACCCAGTACTTC. This translates into CASSLAMTSGAQETQYF.

This clone showed up just a few times. The rearrangement links TRBV19 to TRBJ1-1, with 8 bases aligning to TRBD1. Germline V gene sequence: CDR1 LNHDA, CDR2 SQIVND (reference sequence). V was clipped by 5 bases and J by 0 bases; unmatched bases: 2. The length of the CDR3 is 14 residues. CDR3 in DNA: TGTGCCAGTAGTTTGGGACAGGTGAACACTGAAGCTTTCTTT. It codes for CASSLGQVNTEAFF.

This sequence joins TRBV6-1 and TRBJ2-3, with D perhaps matching TRBD1 (6 bases). In germline, CDR1 is MNHNS, CDR2 SASEGT. The length of the CDR3 is 13 residues. Here the CDR3 reads CATRGVAADTQYF. The CDR3 coding sequence is TGTGCTACCAGGGGTGTAGCCGCAGATACGCAGTATTTT.

The chain couples TRBV27 to TRBJ2-7; 8 positions agree with TRBD2. The CDR3 sequence is 16 residues long. The J segment lost 0 bases and the V segment lost 0 bases, leaving 4 bases of the junction unmatched. The germline V gene encodes CDR1 MNHEY and CDR2 SMNVEV (reference sequence). CDR3 in DNA: TGTGCCAGCAGTTTATCAGCGGGGGTCCTCTCCTACGAGCAGTACTTC. Translation: CASSLSAGVLSYEQYF.

A note on this clone: Given the absence of the conserved phenylalanine or tryptophan at the CDR3 end, a read error is likely. The chain uses TRBV25-1 and TRBJ1-2; tentatively, D is TRBD1 (6 bases). This CDR3 is 13 amino acids long. CDR1 and CDR2 (germline): MGHDK, SYGVNS. Deletions cut 3 bases from V and 8 bases from J, with 13 bases between. CDR3 sequence: CASSDQDRYGYTL. The CDR3 region has the DNA TGTGCCAGCAGTGATCAGGACAGATACGGCTACACCCTC.

V and J are TRBV5-8 and TRBJ2-7, with 8 bases identical to TRBD1. Germline values: CDR1 SGHTS, CDR2 YDEGEE. The CDR3 extends over 14 amino acids. Trimming took 2 bases from V and 2 from J; bases not matched to a gene: 3. CDR3 residues: CASSFWTGTYEQYF. The CDR3 region has the DNA TGTGCCAGCAGCTTTTGGACAGGGACCTACGAGCAGTACTTC.

The chain is built from TRBV7-8 and TRBJ2-5; no firm D call. The J call may be wrong; the DNA end is better matched by TRBJ2-7. The CDR3 runs to 12 residues. Germline values: CDR1 SGHVS, CDR2 FQNEAQ. The chain's CDR3 is CASSLRVYEQYF. DNA of the CDR3: TGTGCCAGCAGCTTAAGAGTCTACGAGCAGTACTTC.

The gene calls are TRBV5-1 and TRBJ2-5, with 13 nucleotides matching TRBD2. Germline lookup yields CDR1 SGHRS and CDR2 YFSETQ. The CDR3 extends over 17 amino acids. J lost 2 bases, V lost 0 bases, and 4 bases had no gene match. The CDR3 DNA is TGCGCCAGCAGCTTGGGAAGGACTAGCGGGGGACAAGAGACCCAGTACTTC. This gives the protein CASSLGRTSGGQETQYF.

The chain is built from TRBV6-5 and TRBJ2-5, with 8 bases fitting TRBD2. In germline, CDR1 is MNHEY, CDR2 SVGAGI. The CDR3 extends over 15 amino acids. After removal of 2 bases from V and 9 bases from J, the junction contained 11 bases not matched to a gene. In nucleotides, the CDR3 is TGTGCCAGCAGTTACGGACTAGCTCTCCCCGCGGCCCAGTACTTC. This encodes CASSYGLALPAAQYF.

The chain carries TRBV27 and TRBJ1-1; D is perhaps TRBD1 (5 bases). Germline V gene lookup returns CDR1 MNHEY and CDR2 SMNVEV (reference sequence). V was trimmed by 4 bases and J by 1 base, leaving 10 bases between them. The CDR3 extends over 14 amino acids. The CDR3 region has the DNA TGTGCCAGCAGTTGGGGCCAGGGGAACACTGAAGCTTTCTTT. This encodes CASSWGQGNTEAFF.

This clone was recorded only once. This rearrangement joins TRBV11-2 to TRBJ2-7, with D unclear. This CDR3 has 14 residues. V lost 3 bases to trimming and J lost 4 bases, with 13 bases between them. Germline V gene data show CDR1 as SGHAT and CDR2 as FQNNGV. The CDR3, as DNA: TGTGCCAGCAGCTTTATCGTTGCAGAATACGAGCAGTACTTC. Translating gives CASSFIVAEYEQYF.

This clone was seen once. The J gene is TRBJ2-3, the V gene TRBV4-3; possible D gene TRBD2, 6 bases. The CDR3 runs 15 residues. Between the trimmed V and J ends, which lost 1 base and 2 bases, there was a span of 10 bases. Germline V gene lookup returns CDR1 LGHNA and CDR2 YSLEER. The CDR3 DNA is TGCGCCAGCAGCCAAGGTGGAGGGAACACAGATACGCAGTATTTT. Residues: CASSQGGGNTDTQYF.

The rearrangement links TRBV6-5 to TRBJ1-5, with D perhaps matching TRBD1 (6 bases). V shed 4 bases and J shed 7 bases, with 20 bases lying between them. Germline CDR1 MNHEY, CDR2 SVGAGI. This CDR3 is built from 16 residues. The CDR3 DNA reads TGTGCCAGCAGTTCTAACCCCGGTGGGGGCGGACAGCCCCAGCATTTT. This sequence encodes CASSSNPGGGGQPQHF.

The V gene is TRBV5-5, the J gene TRBJ2-5; possibly TRBD2 for D (5 bases). Trimming removed 3 bases at V and 5 bases at J, with 11 bases between. Per the germline V gene, CDR1 is SGHKS and CDR2 is YYEKEE (reference sequence). The CDR3 consists of 13 residues. CDR3: CASSSLVSETQYF. CDR3 in DNA: TGTGCCAGCAGCTCACTAGTATCGGAGACCCAGTACTTC.

This clone was picked up one time. V usage is TRBV7-8 and J usage is TRBJ1-5; D possibly corresponds to TRBD1 (6 bases). This CDR3 is built from 17 residues. The germline V and J ends were trimmed by 5 bases and 4 bases, with 21 bases remaining between them. The V gene's germline CDR1 is SGHVS and CDR2 FQNEAQ. CDR3 coding DNA: TGTGCCAGCAGCCTTAGAGGGGGTGAGTGGACAAATCAGCCCCAGCATTTT. Protein product: CASSLRGGEWTNQPQHF. Drawing the rest from reference TRBV7-8 and TRBJ1-5, the complete variable domain is GAGVSQSPRYKVAKRGQDVALRCDPISGHVSLFWYQQALGQGPEFLTYFQNEAQLDKSGLPSDRFFAERPEGSVSTLKIQRTQQEDSAVYLCASSLRGGEWTNQPQHFGDGTRLSIL.

DNA for the CDR3: TGTGCCAGCTCATCAAGGACAGGGCTTGACGAGCAGTACTTC. Amino acid sequence: CASSSRTGLDEQYF. V and J are TRBV18 and TRBJ2-7, with 8 bases matching TRBD1. The V gene's germline CDR1 is KGHSH and CDR2 LQKENI. Trimming at V came to 5 bases and at J to 5 bases, leaving 8 bases not matched to a gene. This CDR3 region has 14 residues.

As concerns this clone: This CDR3 fails to terminate in the conserved phenylalanine or tryptophan, so it likely reflects a read error. The chain joins TRBV7-2 to TRBJ1-2, with a tentative D call TRBD1 (6 bases). The CDR3 loop spans 13 amino acids. Germline V gene data show CDR1 as SGHTA and CDR2 as FQGNSA. V lost 4 bases and J lost 4, with 10 bases in between. In nucleotides, the CDR3 is TGTGCCAGCAGCTCCACAGGGTCCTATGGCTACACCCTC. Its translation is CASSSTGSYGYTL.

The chain recombines TRBV28 with TRBJ1-2, with unresolved D. Looked up from germline, CDR1 is MDHEN and CDR2 is SYDVKM. The V and J ends lost 2 bases and 8 bases respectively, with 12 bases between them. CDR3 length: 13 residues. CDR3 nucleotides: TGTGCCAGCAGTTTAGACGGAGATCTGGGCTACACCTTC. This gives the protein CASSLDGDLGYTF.

This rearrangement joins TRBV11-3 to TRBJ2-5, with a possible D match to TRBD2 (5 bases). V was clipped by 5 bases and J by 4 bases, with 14 bases between them. The germline V gene encodes CDR1 SGHNT and CDR2 YENEEA. This CDR3 is 14 amino acids long. CDR3 protein: CASSNRGSAETQYF. The CDR3 DNA follows: TGTGCCAGCAGCAACAGAGGGTCCGCAGAGACCCAGTACTTC.

The J gene is TRBJ2-6, the V gene TRBV29-1; 7 positions agree with TRBD2. Germline V lookup: CDR1 SQVTM, CDR2 ANQGSEA. Unmatched junction bases numbered 10, after V lost 6 bases and J lost 2 bases. This CDR3 region has 16 residues. The CDR3 is CSVYPRGETGANVLTF. The DNA for the CDR3 is TGCAGCGTGTACCCTCGGGGGGAAACTGGGGCCAACGTCCTGACTTTC.

The chain is built from TRBV7-2 and TRBJ2-3; D perhaps matches TRBD1 (6 bases). Germline CDR1 reads SGHTA; CDR2 reads FQGNSA. V shed 7 bases and J shed 1 base, with 15 bases lying between them. The CDR3 consists of 15 residues. The CDR3 sequence: CASIIGGWGTDTQYF. CDR3 bases: TGTGCCAGCATCATAGGGGGTTGGGGCACAGATACGCAGTATTTT.

The chain joins TRBV4-3 to TRBJ1-1; 8 bases line up with TRBD1. CDR1 is LGHNA and CDR2 is YSLEER in the germline V gene. The ends lost 4 bases at V and 4 bases at J; junction bases unmatched: 5. The CDR3 runs 14 residues. The CDR3: CASSRGQGGTEAFF. The CDR3 DNA sequence: TGCGCCAGCAGCCGCGGACAGGGCGGCACTGAAGCTTTCTTT.

The genes are TRBV9 and TRBJ2-5; 14 nucleotides match TRBD2. Germline V lookup: CDR1 SGDLS, CDR2 YYNGEE. The CDR3 has 17 residues. V lost 4 bases, J lost 2 bases, and 7 bases stayed unmatched. The CDR3 DNA reads as TGTGCCAGCAGCTCCGGGACTAGCGGGGGTGATCAAGAGACCCAGTACTTC. Translation gives CASSSGTSGGDQETQYF.

The rearrangement links TRBV2 to TRBJ2-1; a weak D match, TRBD1 (8 bases). The CDR3 extends over 18 amino acids. Trimming cost V 0 bases and J 5 bases, with 20 bases left between them. Germline CDR1 reads SNHLY; CDR2 reads FYNNEI. Here the CDR3 DNA reads TGTGCCAGCAGTGAAGCGCTTCCGGACAGGGAGGGGGACAATGAGCAGTTCTTC. Protein sequence: CASSEALPDREGDNEQFF. The whole variable domain, remainder taken from reference TRBV2 and TRBJ2-1, is EPEVTQTPSHQVTQMGQEVILRCVPISNHLYFYWYRQILGQKVEFLVSFYNNEISEKSEIFDDQFSVERPDGSNFTLKIRSTKLEDSAMYFCASSEALPDREGDNEQFFGPGTRLTVL.